A selection of T cell receptor beta chains follows, all from one sample in a study of blood T cell repertoires in COVID-19. Clones were sequenced by immunoSEQ multiplex PCR, and TCRdb holds only the in-frame ones, with some missing. The sample lists 150,000 to 200,000 clones, less than 90% occurring once. The sequencing sample was made of peripheral blood. Receptors were obtained from a man in his 70s with active or convalescent COVID-19. CDR3s include the opening cysteine and the closing phenylalanine or tryptophan. D genes are given only for firm matches. Size values are once, few and many counts, or a class for expanded clones, and some rows have none.

v_gene: TRBV19; len: 13; j_gene: TRBJ1-3; abundance: -; d_gene: -; CDR3aa: CASRDSSGNTIYF; CDR3nt: TGTGCCAGTAGGGACAGCTCTGGAAACACCATATATTTT
v_gene: TRBV3-1/TRBV3-2; len: 11; j_gene: TRBJ2-2; abundance: few; d_gene: -; CDR3aa: CASRTTGELFF; CDR3nt: TGTGCCAGCAGGACTACAGGGGAGCTGTTTTTT
v_gene: TRBV5-1; len: 17; j_gene: TRBJ2-6; abundance: -; d_gene: TRBD1; CDR3aa: CASSLGQGSSGANVLTF; CDR3nt: TGCGCCAGCAGCTTGGGACAGGGAAGCTCTGGGGCCAACGTCCTGACTTTC
v_gene: TRBV10-3; len: 12; j_gene: TRBJ1-5; abundance: -; d_gene: -; CDR3aa: CAISDGNQPQHF; CDR3nt: TGTGCCATCAGTGACGGCAATCAGCCCCAGCATTTT
v_gene: TRBV12-3/TRBV12-4; len: 13; j_gene: TRBJ2-3; abundance: -; d_gene: -; CDR3aa: CASSFLSTDTQYF; CDR3nt: TGTGCCAGCAGTTTTTTAAGCACAGATACGCAGTATTTT
v_gene: TRBV19; len: 14; j_gene: TRBJ2-7; abundance: few; d_gene: TRBD1; CDR3aa: CASSGQGGFYEQYF; CDR3nt: TGTGCCAGTTCCGGACAGGGGGGATTTTACGAGCAGTACTTC
v_gene: TRBV5-1; len: 16; j_gene: TRBJ1-6; abundance: -; d_gene: TRBD1; CDR3aa: CASSLRAGGNNSPLHF; CDR3nt: TGCGCCAGCAGCTTGAGGGCAGGGGGGAATAATTCACCCCTCCACTTT
v_gene: TRBV19; len: 19; j_gene: TRBJ2-3; abundance: -; d_gene: TRBD1; CDR3aa: CASSIVGLRRQGAQDTQYF; CDR3nt: TGTGCCAGTAGTATAGTGGGGTTGAGAAGACAGGGAGCCCAAGATACGCAGTATTTT
v_gene: TRBV11-2; len: 14; j_gene: TRBJ2-1; abundance: -; d_gene: TRBD1; CDR3aa: CASSWRDRNNEQFF; CDR3nt: TGTGCCAGCAGCTGGAGGGACAGGAACAATGAGCAGTTCTTC
v_gene: TRBV5-1; len: 17; j_gene: TRBJ1-4; abundance: -; d_gene: -; CDR3aa: CASSLGQQPWGYEKLFF; CDR3nt: TGCGCCAGCAGCTTGGGACAGCAACCCTGGGGCTATGAAAAACTGTTTTTT
v_gene: TRBV7-2; len: 15; j_gene: TRBJ2-7; abundance: -; d_gene: TRBD2; CDR3aa: CASSDRPGLVYEQYF; CDR3nt: TGTGCCAGCAGCGACCGGCCGGGACTAGTGTACGAGCAGTACTTC
v_gene: TRBV6-5; len: 15; j_gene: TRBJ2-5; abundance: -; d_gene: TRBD2; CDR3aa: CASSVGGAGQETQYF; CDR3nt: TGTGCCAGCAGCGTCGGGGGGGCGGGCCAAGAGACCCAGTACTTC
v_gene: TRBV5-6; len: 13; j_gene: TRBJ2-2; abundance: -; d_gene: -; CDR3aa: CAEQLSTAAELFF; CDR3nt: TGTGCGGAGCAGCTTTCTACGGCCGCGGAGCTGTTTTTT
v_gene: TRBV14; len: 15; j_gene: TRBJ1-2; abundance: -; d_gene: -; CDR3aa: CASSQAPREVHGYTF; CDR3nt: TGTGCCAGCAGCCAAGCGCCCAGGGAAGTCCATGGCTACACCTTC
v_gene: TRBV7-2; len: 15; j_gene: TRBJ2-3; abundance: -; d_gene: TRBD2; CDR3aa: CASSFTSGRTDTQYF; CDR3nt: TGTGCCAGCAGCTTTACTAGCGGGAGAACAGATACGCAGTATTTT
v_gene: TRBV20-1; len: 10; j_gene: TRBJ2-7; abundance: -; d_gene: TRBD2; CDR3aa: CSARGGEQYF; CDR3nt: TGCAGTGCGCGGGGGGGCGAGCAGTACTTC
v_gene: TRBV27; len: 12; j_gene: TRBJ1-6; abundance: -; d_gene: -; CDR3aa: CASRTANSPLHF; CDR3nt: TGTGCCAGCAGGACAGCTAATTCACCCCTCCACTTT
v_gene: TRBV9; len: 11; j_gene: TRBJ1-6; abundance: -; d_gene: -; CDR3aa: CASSSPSPLHF; CDR3nt: TGTGCCAGCAGCTCTCCCTCACCCCTCCACTTT
v_gene: TRBV30; len: 14; j_gene: TRBJ2-7; abundance: -; d_gene: -; CDR3aa: CAWSVRVGGSEQYF; CDR3nt: TGTGCCTGGAGTGTACGGGTAGGGGGTAGCGAGCAGTACTTC
v_gene: TRBV2; len: 12; j_gene: TRBJ1-5; abundance: -; d_gene: -; CDR3aa: CASSTGYDPQHF; CDR3nt: TGTGCCAGCAGTACAGGCTATGACCCCCAGCATTTT
v_gene: TRBV7-2; len: 15; j_gene: TRBJ2-2; abundance: -; d_gene: -; CDR3aa: CASSLDGGGGGELFF; CDR3nt: TGTGCCAGCAGCTTAGATGGGGGAGGCGGCGGGGAGCTGTTTTTT
v_gene: TRBV9; len: 14; j_gene: TRBJ1-1; abundance: -; d_gene: -; CDR3aa: CASRAGIGVTEAFF; CDR3nt: TGTGCCAGCAGGGCGGGGATTGGGGTAACTGAAGCTTTCTTT
v_gene: TRBV5-1; len: 15; j_gene: TRBJ2-7; abundance: -; d_gene: -; CDR3aa: CASSPSGGANYEQYF; CDR3nt: TGCGCCAGCAGCCCCTCTGGAGGGGCCAACTACGAGCAGTACTTC
v_gene: TRBV7-9; len: 14; j_gene: TRBJ1-1; abundance: -; d_gene: -; CDR3aa: CASSTPGDPTEAFF; CDR3nt: TGTGCCAGCAGCACGCCGGGGGACCCCACTGAAGCTTTCTTT
v_gene: TRBV29-1; len: 13; j_gene: TRBJ2-7; abundance: -; d_gene: -; CDR3aa: CSVETSTLSEQYF; CDR3nt: TGCAGCGTCGAGACTAGTACGTTGTCCGAGCAGTACTTC
v_gene: TRBV2; len: 15; j_gene: TRBJ2-7; abundance: -; d_gene: -; CDR3aa: CASRRKQGTPYEQYF; CDR3nt: TGTGCCAGCAGGAGGAAACAGGGCACACCCTACGAGCAGTACTTC
v_gene: TRBV6-5; len: 15; j_gene: TRBJ2-3; abundance: -; d_gene: TRBD2; CDR3aa: CASTRLAGLTDTQYF; CDR3nt: TGTGCCAGCACCCGACTAGCGGGTCTCACAGATACGCAGTATTTT
v_gene: TRBV21-1; len: 15; j_gene: TRBJ2-3; abundance: -; d_gene: -; CDR3aa: CASSKRPILANTQYF; CDR3nt: TGTGCCAGCAGCAAAAGGCCCATACTAGCGAATACGCAGTATTTT
v_gene: TRBV18; len: 14; j_gene: TRBJ1-4; abundance: -; d_gene: -; CDR3aa: CASSPTSINEKLFF; CDR3nt: TGTGCCAGCTCACCGACTTCAATTAATGAAAAACTGTTTTTT
v_gene: TRBV27; len: 13; j_gene: TRBJ1-5; abundance: once; d_gene: TRBD1; CDR3aa: CASRNRGGQPQHF; CDR3nt: TGTGCCAGCAGGAACAGGGGGGGTCAGCCCCAGCATTTT
v_gene: TRBV10-1; len: 14; j_gene: TRBJ2-5; abundance: -; d_gene: TRBD2; CDR3aa: CASSDGGSQETQYF; CDR3nt: TGCGCCAGCAGTGACGGCGGGAGCCAAGAGACCCAGTACTTC
v_gene: TRBV6-5; len: 14; j_gene: TRBJ2-2; abundance: -; d_gene: -; CDR3aa: CASSYSADYGELFF; CDR3nt: TGTGCCAGCAGTTACTCAGCGGATTACGGGGAGCTGTTTTTT
v_gene: TRBV4-3; len: 16; j_gene: TRBJ2-7; abundance: -; d_gene: TRBD1; CDR3aa: CASSQGAGDRLYEQYF; CDR3nt: TGCGCCAGCAGCCAAGGGGCTGGGGACAGGCTTTACGAGCAGTACTTC
v_gene: TRBV2; len: 14; j_gene: TRBJ1-5; abundance: -; d_gene: -; CDR3aa: CASSGDISNQPQHF; CDR3nt: TGTGCCAGCAGTGGAGACATTAGCAATCAGCCCCAGCATTTT
v_gene: TRBV10-3; len: 15; j_gene: TRBJ2-1; abundance: -; d_gene: TRBD2; CDR3aa: CAISVSGLAYNEQFF; CDR3nt: TGTGCCATCAGCGTCTCGGGACTAGCTTACAATGAGCAGTTCTTC
v_gene: TRBV7-2; len: 16; j_gene: TRBJ2-5; abundance: -; d_gene: -; CDR3aa: CASSLVGGVSLETQYF; CDR3nt: TGTGCCAGCAGCTTAGTAGGGGGAGTGAGCTTAGAGACCCAGTACTTC
v_gene: TRBV29-1; len: 13; j_gene: TRBJ1-3; abundance: -; d_gene: -; CDR3aa: CSVLTGAMNTIYF; CDR3nt: TGCAGCGTTTTGACAGGTGCTATGAACACCATATATTTT
v_gene: TRBV5-1; len: 14; j_gene: TRBJ2-5; abundance: -; d_gene: TRBD1; CDR3aa: CASRTGSGGETQYF; CDR3nt: TGCGCCAGCCGGACAGGATCGGGTGGAGAGACCCAGTACTTC
v_gene: TRBV9; len: 15; j_gene: TRBJ2-5; abundance: -; d_gene: TRBD1; CDR3aa: CASSVDQGAKETQYF; CDR3nt: TGTGCCAGCAGCGTAGATCAGGGGGCGAAAGAGACCCAGTACTTC
v_gene: TRBV18; len: 19; j_gene: TRBJ2-3; abundance: -; d_gene: TRBD2; CDR3aa: CASSPRRGGVPLSTDTQYF; CDR3nt: TGTGCCAGCTCACCACGACGGGGGGGCGTACCCTTAAGCACAGATACGCAGTATTTT
v_gene: TRBV19; len: 12; j_gene: TRBJ1-2; abundance: -; d_gene: -; CDR3aa: CASSISLRGYTF; CDR3nt: TGTGCCAGTAGTATCAGTCTTCGTGGCTACACCTTC
v_gene: TRBV6-5; len: 12; j_gene: TRBJ2-5; abundance: -; d_gene: -; CDR3aa: CASTRRGETQYF; CDR3nt: TGTGCCAGCACCCGTCGAGGAGAGACCCAGTACTTC
v_gene: TRBV5-4; len: 15; j_gene: TRBJ2-2; abundance: few; d_gene: TRBD1; CDR3aa: CASSNTGGSRGELFF; CDR3nt: TGTGCCAGCAGCAATACAGGGGGCTCGCGAGGGGAGCTGTTTTTT
v_gene: TRBV6-2/TRBV6-3; len: 16; j_gene: TRBJ2-3; abundance: -; d_gene: TRBD2; CDR3aa: CASSYQLAGTGDTQYF; CDR3nt: TGTGCCAGCAGTTATCAGCTAGCGGGAACTGGAGATACGCAGTATTTT
v_gene: TRBV7-6; len: 14; j_gene: TRBJ2-7; abundance: once; d_gene: -; CDR3aa: CASSPIGNDNEQYF; CDR3nt: TGTGCCAGCAGCCCTATCGGGAACGACAACGAGCAGTACTTC
v_gene: TRBV9; len: 15; j_gene: TRBJ2-2; abundance: -; d_gene: -; CDR3aa: CASSVGLVNTGELFF; CDR3nt: TGTGCCAGCAGCGTAGGCCTAGTGAACACCGGGGAGCTGTTTTTT
v_gene: TRBV10-3; len: 18; j_gene: TRBJ2-4; abundance: -; d_gene: -; CDR3aa: CAISDFASGGAGKNIQYF; CDR3nt: TGTGCCATCAGTGACTTTGCTTCTGGAGGGGCAGGGAAAAACATTCAGTACTTC